A single sample is the source of the 18 T cell receptor beta chains below, sequenced in a study of OX40 agonist ivuxolimab in advanced cancers. Using immunoSEQ multiplex PCR, the repertoire was profiled, and TCRdb retains in-frame clones only, with some absent. The data hold about 71,000 clones, with around 80% observed a single time. The material sequenced was CD4+ or CD8+ T cells sorted from blood, taken in a trial of the OX40 agonist ivuxolimab. These receptors all come from an adult with an advanced solid tumor such as melanoma, head and neck, liver or kidney cancer.

This clone was seen a handful of times. The chain links TRBV6-1 to TRBJ1-2, with 7 bases fitting TRBD1. V shed 1 base and J 8 bases; nucleotides not matched to a gene: 7. Germline CDR1 reads MNHNS; CDR2 reads SASEGT. This CDR3 is built from 14 residues. The CDR3 coding sequence is TGTGCCAGCAGTGAAGGGGCAGGGGGACTGGGCTACACCTTC. It codes for CASSEGAGGLGYTF.

J is TRBJ2-5 and V is TRBV5-1; weak D call: TRBD1 (7 bases). Near its end, the DNA agrees better with TRBJ2-7, so the J call may be wrong. The CDR3 sequence is 16 residues long. Per the germline V gene, CDR1 is SGHRS and CDR2 is YFSETQ. The CDR3 loop reads CASSLLAYPGGNEQYF. CDR3 DNA: TGCGCCAGCAGCCTATTGGCATACCCAGGGGGGAACGAGCAGTACTTC.

Here the CDR3 reads CASSDAGRYNEQFF. The DNA for the CDR3 is TGTGCCAGCAGTGATGCGGGCCGCTACAATGAGCAGTTCTTC. V is TRBV2 and J is TRBJ2-1; the D gene is possibly TRBD2 (5 bases). The germline V gene has CDR1 SNHLY and CDR2 FYNNEI. This CDR3 has 14 residues. V was pared by 3 bases and J by 3 bases, with 9 bases between. Full variable domain (remainder filled in from reference TRBV2 and TRBJ2-1): EPEVTQTPSHQVTQMGQEVILRCVPISNHLYFYWYRQILGQKVEFLVSFYNNEISEKSEIFDDQFSVERPDGSNFTLKIRSTKLEDSAMYFCASSDAGRYNEQFFGPGTRLTVL.

This chain connects TRBV2 to TRBJ2-7; possibly TRBD2 for D (5 bases). Germline V gene lookup returns CDR1 SNHLY and CDR2 FYNNEI. The CDR3 consists of 14 residues. The V end was cut by 6 bases, the J end by 0 bases, with 12 bases between. The CDR3 DNA reads as TGTGCCAGCAGCTTATTTGGGAGCTCCTACGAGCAGTACTTC. Encoded protein: CASSLFGSSYEQYF.

In DNA form, the CDR3 reads TGTGCCAGCATTCCTGGTCCGGACTATGGCTACACCTTC. Amino acids: CASIPGPDYGYTF. V gene TRBV28 combines with J gene TRBJ1-2; no clear D gene. The germline gives CDR1 MDHEN, CDR2 SYDVKM. Trimming took off 7 bases at V and 3 bases at J, with 12 bases between the two ends. The CDR3 loop spans 13 amino acids.

The chain couples TRBV5-6 to TRBJ2-1; D unclear. The CDR3 has 14 amino acids. The V gene lost 0 bases and the J gene lost 0 bases, with 4 bases spanning the gap. Germline CDR1 and CDR2: SGHDT and YYEEEE. The CDR3 coding sequence is TGTGCCAGCAGCTTGGAGGGCTCCTACAATGAGCAGTTCTTC. Protein product: CASSLEGSYNEQFF.

This clone was found many times. The chain has TRBV5-1 and TRBJ2-2; D tentatively fits TRBD1 or TRBD2 (5 bases each). The CDR3 covers 15 residues. The V gene's germline CDR1 is SGHRS and CDR2 YFSETQ. V was clipped by 6 bases and J by 2 bases, with 14 bases between them. The CDR3 coding sequence is TGCGCCAGCAATCTCCGGGACCCAAACACCGGGGAGCTGTTTTTT. Translated: CASNLRDPNTGELFF.

The chain is built from TRBV18 and TRBJ1-2, with 8 bases lining up with TRBD1. Germline-derived CDR1 and CDR2 are KGHSH and LQKENI. The junction had 2 bases not matched to a gene; V was cut back by 5 bases and J by 3 bases. The CDR3 consists of 13 residues. CDR3 nucleotides: TGTGCCAGCTCATTGGACAGGGACTATGGCTACACCTTC. Translation gives CASSLDRDYGYTF.

The table lists this clone with many counts. The chain links TRBV6-5 to TRBJ2-7; 9 bases line up with TRBD2. Looked up from germline, CDR1 is MNHEY and CDR2 is SVGAGI. The CDR3 length is 14 residues. Trimming at V came to 3 bases and at J to 4 bases, leaving 4 bases not matched to a gene. This CDR3 is CASSYVAGVYEQYF. Written as DNA, the CDR3 is TGTGCCAGCAGTTATGTAGCGGGAGTTTACGAGCAGTACTTC.

J is TRBJ1-2 and V is TRBV19; 9 bases match TRBD1. The V gene's germline CDR1 is LNHDA and CDR2 SQIVND (reference sequence). Trimming at V came to 3 bases and at J to 4 bases, leaving 3 bases not matched to a gene. The CDR3 has 14 amino acids. The CDR3 loop is CASSIPTGGYGYTF. As DNA, the CDR3 is TGTGCCAGTAGTATTCCGACAGGGGGCTATGGCTACACCTTC.

Only one count was recorded for this clone. V usage is TRBV20-1 and J usage is TRBJ1-2, with D possibly being TRBD1 (5 bases). The length of the CDR3 is 10 residues. Germline CDR1 is DFQATT and CDR2 is SNEGSKA (reference sequence). Trimming stripped 3 bases from V and 14 bases from J, with 13 bases between. DNA of the CDR3: TGCAGTGCTAGGGGACGGGGAGATACCTTC. This encodes CSARGRGDTF.

The genes are TRBV7-3 and TRBJ2-2, with unresolved D. The CDR3 is 16 residues long. Germline CDR1 reads SGHTA; CDR2 reads FQGTGA. The V end lost 1 base, the J end lost 1 base, and 10 bases lay between the germline ends. CDR3 loop: CASSLNQVGNTGELFF. The CDR3 DNA reads TGTGCCAGCAGCTTAAATCAGGTCGGGAACACCGGGGAGCTGTTTTTT.

The chain uses TRBV19 and TRBJ2-5; 7 nucleotides match TRBD1. V shed 2 bases, J shed 7 bases, and the junction held 7 bases outside the gene matches. This CDR3 contains 14 residues. Germline CDR1 and CDR2: LNHDA and SQIVND (reference sequence). CDR3 nucleotides: TGTGCCAGTAGTATAAGTAGGACAGGAGGGACCCAGTACTTC. This gives the protein CASSISRTGGTQYF.

The genes are TRBV7-2 and TRBJ2-3, with TRBD2 as a possible D gene (5 bases). The CDR3 extends over 15 amino acids. Germline values: CDR1 SGHTA, CDR2 FQGNSA. Trimming shortened V by 3 bases and J by 6 bases, and 16 bases separated the two germline ends. The CDR3 is CASSFPDGLEDTQYF. The CDR3 DNA follows: TGTGCCAGCAGCTTTCCGGACGGACTTGAGGATACGCAGTATTTT.

Worth noting for this clone: A much larger clone lies one base from this, so it may be a read error. The J gene is TRBJ1-6, the V gene TRBV4-2, with D perhaps TRBD1 (5 bases). V lost 5 bases, J lost 9 bases, and 14 bases lay in between. This CDR3 has 14 residues. Germline loops: CDR1 LGHNA, CDR2 YNFKEQ. CDR3 protein: CASSLQEVGSPLHF. In DNA form, the CDR3 reads TGTGCCAGCAGCTTACAGGAGGTTGGTTCACCCCTCCACTTT.

The chain links TRBV7-9 to TRBJ2-1; 14 nucleotides agree with TRBD2. CDR1 is SEHNR, CDR2 FQNEAQ, per germline (reference sequence). Unmatched junction bases numbered 9, after V lost 4 bases and J lost 7 bases. The CDR3 is 17 residues long. The CDR3 sequence: CASSSQRGLAGVNEQFF. CDR3 bases: TGTGCCAGCAGCTCGCAAAGGGGACTAGCGGGAGTTAATGAGCAGTTCTTC.

The CDR3 nucleotides are TGTGCCAGCAGCCCCCAGACAGGCAGGACTAATGAAAAACTGTTTTTT. Translated, it gives CASSPQTGRTNEKLFF. V is TRBV11-2 and J is TRBJ1-4, with D perhaps matching TRBD1 (6 bases). The CDR3 has 16 residues. The germline V gene has CDR1 SGHAT and CDR2 FQNNGV. V gave up 5 bases and J gave up 2 bases, with 15 bases separating them.

The chain has TRBV4-1 and TRBJ1-1; TRBD1 is a possible D gene (5 bases). Germline loops: CDR1 MGHRA, CDR2 YSYEKL. With 3 bases removed from V and 3 bases from J, the gap between germline ends came to 14 bases. The length of the CDR3 is 15 residues. The DNA for the CDR3 is TGCGCCAGCAGCCAGAGGGGCCTCAGGGACACTGAAGCTTTCTTT. Its translation: CASSQRGLRDTEAFF.